The 14 T cell receptor beta chains below come from one sample, sequenced in a study of monozygotic twins with inflammatory bowel disease. TCRdb reprocessed the 5' RACE reads, keeping one entry per CDR3 protein, no DNA. Recorded for this sample: over 110,000 distinct CDR3 sequences. Sequenced material: blood. The receptors were sampled from a human donor with ulcerative colitis or Crohn's disease, or a healthy co-twin of an affected twin (not recorded which).

This rearrangement joins TRBV5-1 to TRBJ2-2; TCRdb's D call, TRBD1, is unchecked because there is no DNA. The CDR3 runs 15 residues. Looked up from germline, CDR1 is SGHRS and CDR2 is YFSETQ. The CDR3 loop reads CASSFERGKTGELFF. The variable domain in full, completed from reference TRBV5-1 and TRBJ2-2, reads KAGVTQTPRYLIKTRGQQVTLSCSPISGHRSVSWYQQTPGQGLQFLFEYFSETQRNKGNFPGRFSGRQFSNSRSEMNVSTLELGDSALYLCASSFERGKTGELFFGEGSRLTVL.

The rearrangement joins TRBV5-1 to TRBJ2-3. This CDR3 region has 14 residues. CDR1 and CDR2 (germline): SGHRS, YFSETQ. CDR3 region: CASSLAATADTQYF.

The rearrangement uses TRBV7-2 and TRBJ2-2; lacking DNA, the TRBD2 call made by TCRdb goes unchecked. Germline V gene lookup returns CDR1 SGHTA and CDR2 FQGNSA. The CDR3 length is 15 residues. The CDR3 loop is CASSPSRGDLGELFF.

The CDR3 sequence: CASSLSGVEAFF. This chain links TRBV3-1 with TRBJ1-1. The CDR3 is 12 amino acids. Germline assignment: CDR1 LGHDT and CDR2 YNNKEL (reference sequence).

The gene calls are TRBV27 and TRBJ2-1; the D gene TCRdb calls, TRBD2, cannot be checked with no DNA. The CDR3 loop spans 14 amino acids. Germline loops: CDR1 MNHEY, CDR2 SMNVEV (reference sequence). The CDR3 sequence: CASRPSGRNNEQFF.

J is TRBJ2-5 and V is TRBV24-1; TCRdb names TRBD1, which stays unverified in the absence of DNA. Germline CDR1 is KGHDR and CDR2 is SFDVKD. The CDR3 has 15 amino acids. CDR3 protein: CATSDRGPLQETQYF.

The chain has TRBV11-2 and TRBJ1-1; TCRdb gives TRBD1 as the D gene, but with no DNA this cannot be confirmed. This CDR3 comprises 15 residues. The germline CDR1 and CDR2 sequences are SGHAT and FQNNGV. The CDR3 sequence is CASSLRTQMNTEAFF.

The chain employs TRBV19 and TRBJ1-2; without DNA, the TCRdb call of TRBD1 cannot be checked. This CDR3 comprises 14 residues. Germline V CDR1 and CDR2: LNHDA, SQIVND (reference sequence). The CDR3 loop reads CASRTPGQGYGYTF. Full variable domain (outside the CDR3, taken from reference TRBV19 and TRBJ1-2): DGGITQSPKYLFRKEGQNVTLSCEQNLNHDAMYWYRQDPGQGLRLIYYSQIVNDFQKGDIAEGYSVSREKKESFPLTVTSAQKNPTAFYLCASRTPGQGYGYTFGSGTRLTVV.

The chain recombines TRBV2 with TRBJ2-7; TCRdb lists TRBD1, though no DNA is available to test this call. Looked up from germline, CDR1 is SNHLY and CDR2 is FYNNEI. The CDR3 consists of 13 residues. This CDR3 is CASTGTGWHEQYF.

The chain uses TRBV5-1 and TRBJ1-2; TCRdb outputs TRBD1, but without DNA this stays unchecked. Germline V gene lookup returns CDR1 SGHRS and CDR2 YFSETQ. This CDR3 contains 15 residues. CDR3 protein: CASSLEWGVYYGYTF.

V and J are TRBV5-1 and TRBJ1-6; TCRdb designates TRBD1, a call that cannot be tested without DNA. This CDR3 spans 13 amino acids. Germline V gene lookup returns CDR1 SGHRS and CDR2 YFSETQ. The CDR3 sequence: CATKTGGDSPLHF. The full variable domain, completed using reference TRBV5-1 and TRBJ1-6, is KAGVTQTPRYLIKTRGQQVTLSCSPISGHRSVSWYQQTPGQGLQFLFEYFSETQRNKGNFPGRFSGRQFSNSRSEMNVSTLELGDSALYLCATKTGGDSPLHFGNGTRLTVT.

The V and J genes are TRBV5-1 and TRBJ2-1; checking the TCRdb D call of TRBD1 is not possible without DNA. Germline-derived CDR1 and CDR2 are SGHRS and YFSETQ. The CDR3 has 16 residues. CDR3 residues: CASTFMGQSVVDEQFF.

CDR3 in amino acids: CASSLVELNTGELFF. The chain uses TRBV11-2 and TRBJ2-2. Germline V gene lookup returns CDR1 SGHAT and CDR2 FQNNGV. CDR3 length equals 15 residues. Full variable domain (outside the CDR3, taken from reference TRBV11-2 and TRBJ2-2): EAGVAQSPRYKIIEKRQSVAFWCNPISGHATLYWYQQILGQGPKLLIQFQNNGVVDDSQLPKDRFSAERLKGVDSTLKIQPAKLEDSAVYLCASSLVELNTGELFFGEGSRLTVL.

The chain recombines TRBV18 with TRBJ1-1; the TCRdb D gene call, TRBD1, has no DNA to confirm it. This CDR3 has 15 residues. Germline V gives CDR1 KGHSH, CDR2 LQKENI. The CDR3 here is CASSPGTGQGPQAFF.